Reported below is one T cell receptor beta chain. The data belong to a study of blood T cell repertoires in COVID-19. Method: immunoSEQ multiplex PCR; TCRdb's copy keeps in-frame clones and lacks some. The sample shows roughly 240,000 clones, more than 65% of them seen only once. Germline V gene lookup returns CDR1 SGHRS and CDR2 YFSETQ. Deletions cut 2 bases from V and 6 bases from J, with 17 bases between. CDR3 length: 15 residues. The gene calls are TRBV5-1 and TRBJ1-2, with a weak D call TRBD1 (6 bases). The TCR sequence derives from a man aged 35 to 55 who had recovered from COVID-19. The sequenced material came from peripheral blood. As DNA, the CDR3 is TGCGCCAGCAGCTTTCGGGGGGGCGCCGGGGATGGCTACACCTTC. The encoded protein is CASSFRGGAGDGYTF.